This section outlines one T cell receptor beta chain sequence together with its context. Authors' processing steps: Estimates of nucleated cell counts were drawn from the amplification of reference gene primers. Libraries were prepared by immunoSEQ multiplex PCR; TCRdb keeps only in-frame clonotypes and omits some of them. That table gives V, J and clone size, and the DNA gave D and trimming. The sample shows fewer than 150,000 clones, about 83% of them seen only once. J gave up 6 bases and V 5 bases, and 7 bases lay outside the gene matches. The germline V gene has CDR1 MNHEY and CDR2 SVGEGT. CDR3 size: 15 residues. These data originate in a study of blood T cell repertoires in COVID-19. Study-wide context: Italy, Spain and the United States were the sources of the convalescent and acute COVID-19 samples. Sample material is recorded as cDNA or gDNA derived from T cells, B-cell-depleted T cells, or PBMCs.

This chain joins TRBV6-2 or TRBV6-3 and TRBJ1-2, with 12 bases that match TRBD1. The sequence was obtained from a woman in her 40s with acute or convalescent COVID-19. Sequenced sample: peripheral blood. The CDR3 coding sequence is TGTGCCAGCAGTGCTGGGACAGGGGGCGCGAATGGCTACACCTTC. Residues: CASSAGTGGANGYTF.